The source of this TCR beta chain is a study (dated by TCRdb to the mid-2010s). Turning to the overall study: The study set out to test whether tumor-infiltrating Tregs in breast cancer get recruited from blood Tregs or are instead converted in situ from other CD4+ T cell subsets. The paper's findings and limits, for the study overall: In terms of TCR gene usage, tumor memory CD4+ T cells clustered together with blood and lymph node memory CD4+ cells, as well as with lymph node naive CD4+ cells. The larger-cohort validation was restricted to a single TCR beta V-J rearrangement rather than whole repertoires. Tumor-infiltrating Treg TCR alpha and beta sequences overlapped most with tumor naive CD4+ T cells, then with blood naive CD4+ T cells.

From the cysteine up to the phenylalanine, the CDR3 has a length of 15 residues. The retained sequence is limited to the CDR3, 45 bases, with the frame set at the first base. V is cut back by 6 bases and J by 6 bases, with 14 bases in the junction unmatched. From the germline V gene, CDR1 is SGHRS and CDR2 is YFSETQ. CD4+CD45RO+CD25- cells were isolated as memory CD4+ T cells. Tregs, naive and memory CD4+ T cells from tumor, blood and ipsilateral draining lymph nodes of five or six breast cancer patients underwent full-length TCR alpha and beta sequencing. Mononuclear cells from lymph nodes or roughly 50 ml of peripheral blood were isolated by Ficoll density gradient centrifugation. Sorted cell populations were confirmed by FACS to exceed 90% purity. Full-length TCR variable regions were amplified by 5' RACE PCR with constant-region reverse primers, and semi-nested PCR with Nested Universal Primer A was subsequently performed. The ReliaPrep RNA Cell Miniprep System was used to extract total RNA, which was then reverse transcribed into 5'RACE-ready cDNA with the SMARTer RACE 5'/3' Kit. Multiplex adaptors were used to barcode the full-length TCR alpha and beta libraries, which were then sequenced on an Illumina MiSeq. The authors' analysis ran thus. For each of nine subset-tissue groups, sequencing data from the five patients were combined, and the groups were compared by unsupervised clustering of TCR gene usage. The Morisita-Horn index, with shared sequences weighted by their contribution to each repertoire, was used to calculate repertoire similarity. TCRdb applied fastp at Q25 and MiXCR to the public reads, then kept only in-frame beta chains. Each entry merges the rows of one CDR3 protein and shows their most common DNA and genes. The V and J calls and clone size are TCRdb's, not the authors'. The sample table holds under 35,000 distinct CDR3 sequences, of which around 22% were seen once. The ten largest clones represent around 4% of the sample.

This clonotype was seen a handful of times. Its antigen is still unknown. No clone much larger than this one lies a single base away; base qualities are absent. Sequencing was carried out using memory CD4+ T cells sorted from blood. Sample cell subset or site, as interpreted from the label and publication: memory CD4+ T cells, CD4+CD45RO+CD25-. The sequence was obtained from a female donor with breast cancer. The chain joins TRBV5-1 to TRBJ2-7; TRBD2 lines up with 8 middle nucleotides. The CDR3 sequence is CASTPGGGGQFEQYF. The DNA is as follows: TGCGCCAGCACGCCCGGTGGCGGGGGGCAGTTCGAGCAGTACTTC.